The present TCR beta chain was sequenced within a study of human T cells and chemical hapten exposure. Turning to the study itself: The cohort included alopecia areata under or over 50% scalp, totalis and universalis. Small pooled library volume differences mainly caused per-sample TCR yield variation.

The germline gives CDR1 SGHRS, CDR2 YFSETQ. V shed 4 bases and J 9 bases; nucleotides not matched to a gene: 10. The length of the CDR3 is 15 residues. This clonotype was counted ten times or more. Its target is unknown. TCRdb itself ran the RACE reads through MiXCR, one entry per CDR3 protein. This sample has about 98,000 distinct CDR3 sequences; 10% to 13% occur once, and the top ten carry around 3.1%. Time point given: pre-sensitization, week 0. Described treatment: therapeutic diphenylcyclopropenone sensitization with weekly scalp DPC. Notes on the study in general: The study found that DPC sensitization did not change TCRs above 1 in 1000 frequency. It was expanded TCRs that formed significantly more large CDR3 similarity clusters than controls did.

The chain carries TRBV5-1 and TRBJ2-1; 10 bases line up with TRBD1. Sequences were derived from whole blood, sampled in connection with sensitization to the hapten diphenylcyclopropenone (DPC). This clonotype was obtained from a woman aged 55 to 70 with alopecia areata. Some clones in this sample may be carry-over from other donors' samples. The DNA for the CDR3 is TGCGCCAGCAGCCCCGGGACAGGGGCGGCGGGTGAGCAGTTCTTC. Translation: CASSPGTGAAGEQFF.